The entry below gives a single T cell receptor beta chain sequence along with its context. The record originates from a study of blood T cell repertoires in COVID-19. Across the whole study: There were acute and convalescent COVID-19 samples, and they came from the United States, Italy and Spain.

Trimming at V came to 8 bases and at J to 5 bases, leaving 10 bases not matched to a gene. Germline loops: CDR1 SGHTA, CDR2 FQGNSA. The CDR3 runs 14 residues. Original data processing: Estimation of nucleated cell counts was performed using reference gene primer amplification. Using immunoSEQ multiplex PCR, the repertoire was profiled, and TCRdb retains in-frame clones only, with some absent. The V and J calls and the clone size are those of that table, but D and trimming were determined from the DNA. The sample comprises 230,000 or so clones, around 83% of which are singletons, and under 2.5% rests with the top ten.

The sequence derives from a man between 35 and 55 years old who had recovered from COVID-19. Sequences were obtained from peripheral blood. The rearrangement joins TRBV7-2 to TRBJ2-7; TRBD1 matches at 9 bases. The CDR3 here is CASAADRGGDEQYF. For the CDR3, the DNA is TGTGCCAGCGCTGCTGACAGGGGGGGAGACGAGCAGTACTTC.